This TCR beta chain stems from a study of T cell repertoires in cytomegalovirus infection. Study background: Indications of both CMV infection and matching HLA type were provided by public TCR beta signatures. Whole-study results and caveats: Adding up the frequency of public TCR beta families identified people who carried CMV plus the relevant HLA.

TCRdb re-called the reads with MiXCR, one entry per CDR3 protein. The repertoire consists of about 300,000 distinct CDR3 sequences, with roughly a quarter occurring once and the leading ten covering approximately 14%. Looked up from germline, CDR1 is MNHEY and CDR2 is SVGEGT. V shed 2 bases and J 7 bases; nucleotides not matched to a gene: 2. CDR3 length: 13 amino acids. This clonotype was recorded at least ten times. Its specificity is not known. Sequenced sample: PBMCs. The V gene is TRBV6-2 or TRBV6-3, the J gene TRBJ2-1; 7 nucleotides match TRBD2. This clonotype was sampled from a human donor in good health (CMV status not recorded). Some clones in this sample may be carry-over from other donors' samples. This CDR3 is CASSYTGGNEQFF. The CDR3 coding sequence is TGTGCCAGCAGTTACACGGGGGGAAATGAGCAGTTCTTC.